This T cell receptor (beta chain) was profiled in a study of T-cell memory formation after mild COVID-19 listed by TCRdb under 2021. Background for the entire study: TCR sequence clusters from the two donors were found to be largely donor specific. T-cell clones expanding and contracting after mild COVID-19 in two donors were tracked by longitudinal TCRalpha and TCRbeta repertoire sequencing. Two young, previously healthy adult volunteers made up the cohort, one male and one female. Study-wide conclusions, independent of this receptor: SARS-CoV-2 specificity was not confirmed for the second-wave clones peaking on day 37. Clones contracting from day 15 to 85 had balanced CD4/CD8 phenotypes, while a second wave expanding from day 15 to 37 was biased towards CD4+. Some responding clones were found in pre-infection memory, which suggests that pre-existing cross-reactive memory T cells took part in the SARS-CoV-2 response. Only a couple of mild cases were covered in the study, and larger cohorts including severe cases with pre-infection samples were considered necessary. Contracting CD4+ clones turned up mainly in the CM and EM memory subsets, whereas EMRA was where CD8+ clones were enriched.

Ficoll-Paque density gradient centrifugation was used to isolate PBMCs. For sequencing, an Illumina NovaSeq 6000 was employed. cDNA libraries for TCRalpha and TCRbeta were prepared by 5'RACE using constant-segment primers, with sample barcodes and unique molecular identifiers added. Trizol reagent was used to extract RNA from every sample. Amplification of the libraries took two PCR steps, and the second step added a second sample barcode plus Illumina TruSeq adapters. Libraries were sequenced on an Illumina NovaSeq with 2 x 150 bp paired-end reads. The authors' analysis ran thus. Reads were demultiplexed and collapsed into UMI-guided consensus sequences with migec v1.2.7. Using mixcr v2.1.11, the UMI consensuses were aligned to TRA and TRB V and J templates and assembled into clonotypes. A clonotype was counted as expanded or contracted only when both edgeR and NoisET called the clonotype significant, with the noise models trained on biological replicates. edgeR calls used a false discovery rate-adjusted p below 0.01 and a log2 fold-change threshold of 1. PCA with hierarchical clustering of max-normalized trajectories of the 1000 most abundant clonotypes was used as exploratory dynamics analysis. Separately sequenced CD4+ and CD8+ repertoires were used to assign the CD4 or CD8 phenotype of responding clones. The raw public reads went through TCRdb reprocessing: fastp at Q25, MiXCR clone calling, in-frame beta chains kept. Rows merge per CDR3 protein into single entries with the most common DNA and genes. These V and J calls originate from TCRdb's pipeline instead of the authors' own analysis. The sample table lists 65,000 to 90,000 distinct CDR3 sequences, about 13% of them with a count of one. Roughly two fifths of the sample comes from the top ten.

At the junction V is shortened by 0 bases and J by 5 bases, with 13 bases in between. The CDR3 numbers 16 residues from cysteine through phenylalanine. Left in the record is the CDR3 DNA by itself, 48 bases read in frame from the first base. The germline V gene gives CDR1 as MNHEY and CDR2 as SVGAGI. This clonotype was seen more than once but under ten times. No antigen is known for it. The input lacks base qualities; no much larger clone sits a single base away. The rearrangement joined TRBV6-5 to TRBJ2-2; TRBD2 could be the D gene, as 6 bases match. Sequenced input: PBMCs or a T cell subset sorted from them (not recorded which). The TCR sequence derives from a man aged 18-30 years who had mild COVID-19 (a few samples of this study predate the infection). The sample titles of this study are shuffled in the database, so cell type and time point are left out; the donor was told from shared clones. The bases read TGTGCCAGCAGTTACTCGATTGGGGGGAGAACCGGGGAGCTGTTTTTT. Its protein reads: CASSYSIGGRTGELFF.